Following are 15 T cell receptor beta chains from one sample sequenced in a study of T cells in Graves' hyperthyroidism and ophthalmopathy. The TCR beta CDR3 regions underwent amplification using RNA transcripts as the source. The TCR CDR3 was amplified in a first-round RT-PCR using the HTBI primer set. Each CDR3 protein is one row after TCRdb ran MiXCR on the multiplex PCR reads. The table has about 560,000 distinct CDR3 sequences, about a sixth seen once; the top ten hold under 20%. Sequences were obtained from blood. The origin of the receptors is a woman aged 18 to 35 with Graves' hyperthyroidism.

This chain links TRBV6-4 with TRBJ2-1; tentative D call: TRBD2 (6 bases). CDR1 and CDR2 (germline): MRHNA, SNTAGT. Trimming took off 0 bases at V and 4 bases at J, with 7 bases between the two ends. The CDR3 runs to 14 residues. The CDR3 nucleotides are TGTGCCAGCAGTGACTCGGGGAGGTACAATGAGCAGTTCTTC. Translating gives CASSDSGRYNEQFF.

This chain connects TRBV4-2 to TRBJ1-3; no reliable D call. This CDR3 has 15 residues. Germline values: CDR1 LGHNA, CDR2 YNFKEQ. V lost 2 bases and J lost 0, with 8 bases in between. The CDR3 is CASSQSSGSGNTIYF. The DNA of the CDR3 is TGTGCCAGCAGCCAATCGTCCGGCTCTGGAAACACCATATATTTT.

This clonotype showed up many times. J is TRBJ2-1 and V is TRBV20-1; 9 nucleotides agree with TRBD2. With V trimmed by 6 bases and J by 9 bases, 6 bases remained unmatched. Germline CDR1 DFQATT, CDR2 SNEGSKA (reference sequence). CDR3 size: 12 residues. CDR3 in DNA: TGCAGTGCCCCCCCTAGCGGGACTGAGCAGTTCTTC. This codes for CSAPPSGTEQFF.

Notes on this clonotype: This may be a read error: a much more frequent sequence differs by one nucleotide. CDR3 sequence: CASSLGAKWIHTEVFF. CDR3 DNA sequence: TGTGCCAGCAGCTTAGGGGCTAAATGGATACACACTGAAGTTTTCTTT. This chain uses TRBV7-2 with TRBJ1-1; D is unclear. The CDR3 length is 16 residues. The V gene's germline CDR1 is SGHTA and CDR2 FQGNSA.

The chain employs TRBV15 and TRBJ2-5; no clear D gene. Trimming took off 2 bases at V and 2 bases at J, with 9 bases between the two ends. Germline CDR1 reads LNHNV; CDR2 reads YYDKDF (reference sequence). The CDR3 totals 14 residues. The CDR3 DNA follows: TGTGCCACCAGCAGAAAGGGAACTCAAGAGACCCAGTACTTC. Amino acid sequence: CATSRKGTQETQYF.

V usage is TRBV25-1 and J usage is TRBJ2-7, with D perhaps TRBD2 (6 bases). Trimming pared 2 bases from V and 6 bases from J, leaving 11 bases between. The CDR3 spans 13 residues. The germline gives CDR1 MGHDK, CDR2 SYGVNS. CDR3: CASSENRGGEQYF. CDR3 in DNA: TGTGCCAGCAGTGAAAACCGGGGAGGCGAGCAGTACTTC.

This clonotype occurred many times. V gene TRBV7-2 combines with J gene TRBJ2-3, with D perhaps TRBD1 or TRBD2 (6 bases each). Germline-derived CDR1 and CDR2 are SGHTA and FQGNSA. V lost 3 bases, J lost 9 bases, and 16 bases lay in between. The CDR3 contains 14 residues. Here the CDR3 reads CASSFLGGSETQYF. The CDR3 region has the DNA TGTGCCAGCAGCTTTTTGGGGGGCAGCGAAACGCAGTATTTT.

This clonotype has ten or more counts. This chain links TRBV20-1 with TRBJ1-1; D is ambiguous. V was trimmed by 6 bases and J by 1 base, leaving 6 bases between them. There are 11 residues in the CDR3. Germline assignment: CDR1 DFQATT and CDR2 SNEGSKA (reference sequence). The CDR3 is CSAPSNTEAFF. The DNA for the CDR3 is TGCAGTGCCCCCTCGAACACTGAAGCTTTCTTT.

This clonotype came up a few times. V usage is TRBV15 and J usage is TRBJ2-1, with unresolved D. V lost 1 base to trimming and J lost 3 bases, with 4 bases between them. CDR3 length: 13 amino acids. Germline assignment: CDR1 LNHNV and CDR2 YYDKDF (reference sequence). Written as DNA, the CDR3 is TGTGCCACCAGCAGAGGAAGCTACAATGAGCAGTTCTTC. This encodes CATSRGSYNEQFF.

This clonotype has more than one count but fewer than ten. The gene calls are TRBV20-1 and TRBJ2-7; D remains unclear. This CDR3 is 12 amino acids long. The germline V gene has CDR1 DFQATT and CDR2 SNEGSKA (reference sequence). The CDR3 bases are TGCTCTGGTTCTGAAGGTGCCTACGAGCAGTACTTC. Protein sequence: CSGSEGAYEQYF.

The rearrangement uses TRBV7-9 and TRBJ2-7; D is possibly TRBD2 (5 bases). Germline loops: CDR1 SEHNR, CDR2 FQNEAQ (reference sequence). The germline V and J ends were trimmed by 1 base and 0 bases, with 10 bases remaining between them. The CDR3 has 15 amino acids. The CDR3 is CASSLEAAISYEQYF. The CDR3 DNA sequence: TGTGCCAGCAGCTTAGAAGCGGCAATCTCCTACGAGCAGTACTTC.

The table lists this clonotype with a count of one. V gene TRBV7-9 combines with J gene TRBJ2-3; D is possibly TRBD1 (6 bases). V was trimmed by 5 bases and J by 4 bases, leaving 13 bases between them. CDR1 and CDR2 (germline): SEHNR, FQNEAQ (reference sequence). CDR3 length: 14 residues. The CDR3 sequence: CASSQLQGADTQYF. CDR3 DNA sequence: TGTGCCAGCAGCCAACTACAGGGCGCAGATACGCAGTATTTT. The full variable domain, its missing parts supplied by reference TRBV7-9 and TRBJ2-3, is DTGVSQNPRHKITKRGQNVTFRCDPISEHNRLYWYRQTLGQGPEFLTYFQNEAQLEKSRLLSDRFSAERPKGSFSTLEIQRTEQGDSAMYLCASSQLQGADTQYFGPGTRLTVL.

This clonotype was detected only once. A read error may account for a junction end that differs from germline. V is TRBV6-1 and J is TRBJ2-7; 12 nucleotides match TRBD2. Germline CDR1 and CDR2: MNHNS and SASEGT. There are 17 residues in the CDR3. CDR3 nucleotide sequence: TGTGCCGGCAGACCCATTACTAGCGGGGGGCCCACCTACGAGCAGTACTTC. Protein sequence: CAGRPITSGGPTYEQYF.

This clonotype has only a few counts. The chain combines TRBV4-2 with TRBJ2-3; 12 bases agree with TRBD2. CDR1 and CDR2 from the germline V gene are LGHNA and YNFKEQ. The CDR3 covers 17 residues. V lost 1 base, J lost 6 bases, and 8 bases stayed unmatched. This CDR3 is CASSQVVTSGRRDTQYF. The CDR3 DNA sequence: TGTGCCAGCAGCCAAGTTGTGACTAGCGGGAGAAGGGATACGCAGTATTTT.

The gene calls are TRBV7-2 and TRBJ2-1, with D unclear. Trimming pared 5 bases from V and 8 bases from J, leaving 10 bases between. Germline V lookup: CDR1 SGHTA, CDR2 FQGNSA. This CDR3 spans 12 amino acids. The CDR3 loop reads CASSTLGDEQFF. CDR3 coding DNA: TGTGCCAGCAGCACTTTAGGCGATGAGCAGTTCTTC.